This T cell receptor (beta chain) was sequenced during a study of technical replicates of blood from a few donors. The CDR3 loop spans 14 amino acids. Germline-derived CDR1 and CDR2 are SNHLY and FYNNEI. Trimming left V 4 bases short and J 7 bases short, with 14 bases between. Method: immunoSEQ multiplex PCR; TCRdb's copy keeps in-frame clones and lacks some. The sample carries roughly 15,000 clones, over 80% recorded once. The clonotype comes from a human donor in good health. The sequenced sample consisted of PBMCs. J is TRBJ2-1 and V is TRBV2, with a tentative D call TRBD1 (5 bases). This chain's CDR3 is CASSVSGNGNEQFF. The CDR3 bases are TGTGCCAGCAGTGTGTCAGGGAACGGGAATGAGCAGTTCTTC.